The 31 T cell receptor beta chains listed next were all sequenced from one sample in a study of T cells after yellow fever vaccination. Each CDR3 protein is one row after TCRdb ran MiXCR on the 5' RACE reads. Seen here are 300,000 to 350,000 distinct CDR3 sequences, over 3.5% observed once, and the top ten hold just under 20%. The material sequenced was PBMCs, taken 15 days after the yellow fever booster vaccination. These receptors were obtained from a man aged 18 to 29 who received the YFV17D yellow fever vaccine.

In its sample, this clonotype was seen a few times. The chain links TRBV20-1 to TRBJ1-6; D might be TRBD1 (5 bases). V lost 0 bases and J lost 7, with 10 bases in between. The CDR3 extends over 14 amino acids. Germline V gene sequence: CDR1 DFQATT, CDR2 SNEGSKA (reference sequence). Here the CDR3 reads CSAREPGRNSPLHF. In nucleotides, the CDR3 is TGCAGTGCTAGAGAACCAGGGAGGAATTCACCCCTCCACTTT.

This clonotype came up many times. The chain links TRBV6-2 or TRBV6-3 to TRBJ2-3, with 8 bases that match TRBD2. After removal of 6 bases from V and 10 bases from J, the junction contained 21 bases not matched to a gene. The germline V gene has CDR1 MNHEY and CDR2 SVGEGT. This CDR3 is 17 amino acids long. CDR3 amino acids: CASSQKIAGNQRGAQYF. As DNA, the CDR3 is TGTGCCAGCAGCCAGAAAATAGCGGGGAATCAGCGAGGTGCGCAGTATTTT.

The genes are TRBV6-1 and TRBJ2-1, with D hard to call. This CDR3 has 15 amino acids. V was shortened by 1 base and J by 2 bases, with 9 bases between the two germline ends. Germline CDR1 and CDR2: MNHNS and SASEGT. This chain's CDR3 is CASSEEMRTYNEQFF. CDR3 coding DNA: TGTGCCAGCAGTGAAGAGATGAGAACCTACAATGAGCAGTTCTTC.

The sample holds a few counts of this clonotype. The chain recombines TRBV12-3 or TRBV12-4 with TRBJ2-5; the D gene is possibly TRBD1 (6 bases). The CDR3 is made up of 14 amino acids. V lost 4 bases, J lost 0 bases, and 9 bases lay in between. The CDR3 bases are TGTGCCAGCAGTTCTAGGGGGTACCAAGAGACCCAGTACTTC. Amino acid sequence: CASSSRGYQETQYF.

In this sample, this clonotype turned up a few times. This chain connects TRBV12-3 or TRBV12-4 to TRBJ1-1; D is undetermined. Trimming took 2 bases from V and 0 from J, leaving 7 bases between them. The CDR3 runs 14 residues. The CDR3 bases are TGTGCCAGCAGTTTATGGGAAATGAACACTGAAGCTTTCTTT. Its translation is CASSLWEMNTEAFF.

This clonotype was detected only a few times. The CDR3, as DNA: TGTGCCAGCAGTCCAAGATCCGGGGTATCGGATGGCTACACCTTC. The encoded protein is CASSPRSGVSDGYTF. The rearrangement uses TRBV3-1 and TRBJ1-2; D is unresolved. Per the germline V gene, CDR1 is LGHDT and CDR2 is YNNKEL (reference sequence). The CDR3 is made up of 15 amino acids. The germline V and J ends were trimmed by 6 bases and 6 bases, with 20 bases remaining between them.

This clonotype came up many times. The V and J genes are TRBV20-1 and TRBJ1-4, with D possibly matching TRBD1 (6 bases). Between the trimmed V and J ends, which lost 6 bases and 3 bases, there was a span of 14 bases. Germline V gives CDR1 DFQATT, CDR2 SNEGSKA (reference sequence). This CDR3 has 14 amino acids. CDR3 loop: CSAERGAANEKLFF. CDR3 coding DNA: TGCAGTGCAGAGAGGGGGGCGGCTAATGAAAAACTGTTTTTT.

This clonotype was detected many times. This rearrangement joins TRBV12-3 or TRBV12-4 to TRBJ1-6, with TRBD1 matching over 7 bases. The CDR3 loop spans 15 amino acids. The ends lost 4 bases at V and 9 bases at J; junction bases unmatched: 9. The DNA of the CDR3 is TGTGCCAGCAGTTCCGGGGACAGACTGTTTTCACCCCTCCACTTT. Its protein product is CASSSGDRLFSPLHF.

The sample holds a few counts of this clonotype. CDR3: CASSLDTLDSPLHF. The CDR3 nucleotides read TGCGCCAGCAGCTTGGACACCTTGGATTCACCCCTCCACTTT. V and J are TRBV5-1 and TRBJ1-6; D gene ambiguous. The CDR3 runs to 14 residues. CDR1 SGHRS and CDR2 YFSETQ come from the germline V gene. With 0 bases removed from V and 8 bases from J, the gap between germline ends came to 9 bases.

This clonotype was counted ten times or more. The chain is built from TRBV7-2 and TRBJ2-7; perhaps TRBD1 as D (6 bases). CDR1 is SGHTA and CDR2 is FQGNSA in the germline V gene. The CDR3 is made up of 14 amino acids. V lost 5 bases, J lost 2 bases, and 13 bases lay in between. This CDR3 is CASSAQGTPYEQYF. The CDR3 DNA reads TGTGCCAGCAGCGCTCAGGGGACCCCCTACGAGCAGTACTTC.

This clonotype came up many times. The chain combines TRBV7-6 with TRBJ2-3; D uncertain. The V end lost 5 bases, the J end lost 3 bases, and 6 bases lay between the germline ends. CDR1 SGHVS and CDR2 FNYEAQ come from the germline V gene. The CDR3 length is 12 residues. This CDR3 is CASSPETDTQYF. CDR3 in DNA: TGTGCCAGCAGCCCCGAGACAGATACGCAGTATTTT.

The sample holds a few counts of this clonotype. CDR3 region: CASSIPSGRLGELFF. The CDR3 coding sequence is TGTGCCAGTAGTATCCCTTCCGGACGGCTCGGGGAGCTGTTTTTT. This chain joins TRBV19 and TRBJ2-2; the D is unclear. CDR1 is LNHDA and CDR2 is SQIVND in the germline V gene (reference sequence). Trimming cost V 3 bases and J 7 bases, with 15 bases left between them. The CDR3 covers 15 residues.

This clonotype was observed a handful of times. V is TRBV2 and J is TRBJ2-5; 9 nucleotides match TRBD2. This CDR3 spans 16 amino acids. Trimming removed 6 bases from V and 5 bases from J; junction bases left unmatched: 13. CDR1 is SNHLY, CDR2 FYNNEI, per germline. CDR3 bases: TGTGCCAGCAGGGAGGTCGAGCGGGGGGACAGTGAGACCCAGTACTTC. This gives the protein CASREVERGDSETQYF.

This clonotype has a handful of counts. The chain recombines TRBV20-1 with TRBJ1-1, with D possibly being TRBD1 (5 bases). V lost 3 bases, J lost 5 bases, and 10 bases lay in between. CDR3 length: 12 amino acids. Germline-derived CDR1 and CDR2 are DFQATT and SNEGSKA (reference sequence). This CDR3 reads CSASEGVTEAFF. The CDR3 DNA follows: TGCAGTGCTAGCGAAGGGGTTACTGAAGCTTTCTTT.

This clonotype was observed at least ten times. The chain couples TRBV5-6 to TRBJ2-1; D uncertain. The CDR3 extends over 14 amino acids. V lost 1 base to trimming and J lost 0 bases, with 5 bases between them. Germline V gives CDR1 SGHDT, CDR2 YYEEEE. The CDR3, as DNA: TGTGCCAGCAGCTTGTTCAGCTCCTACAATGAGCAGTTCTTC. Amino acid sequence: CASSLFSSYNEQFF.

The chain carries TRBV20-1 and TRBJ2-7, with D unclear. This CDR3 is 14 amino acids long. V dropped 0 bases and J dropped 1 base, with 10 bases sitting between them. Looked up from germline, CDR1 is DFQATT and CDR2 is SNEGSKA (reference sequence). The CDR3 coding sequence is TGCAGTGCTAGAGATGGTCCGGCGTCCTACGAGCAGTACTTC. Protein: CSARDGPASYEQYF.

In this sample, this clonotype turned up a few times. CDR3 coding DNA: TGCGCCAGCAGCTTTTACAGGACCTACTCTGGGGCCAACGTCCTGACTTTC. It specifies CASSFYRTYSGANVLTF. This chain uses TRBV5-1 with TRBJ2-6; D might be TRBD1 (5 bases). The germline gives CDR1 SGHRS, CDR2 YFSETQ. Trimming took off 2 bases at V and 0 bases at J, with 12 bases between the two ends. This CDR3 contains 17 residues.

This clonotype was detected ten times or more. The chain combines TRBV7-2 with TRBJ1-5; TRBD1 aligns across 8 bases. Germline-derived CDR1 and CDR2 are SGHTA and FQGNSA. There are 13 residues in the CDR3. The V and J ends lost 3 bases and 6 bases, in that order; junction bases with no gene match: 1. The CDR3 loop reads CASSFRGPQPQHF. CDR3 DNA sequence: TGTGCCAGCAGCTTCAGGGGGCCTCAGCCCCAGCATTTT.

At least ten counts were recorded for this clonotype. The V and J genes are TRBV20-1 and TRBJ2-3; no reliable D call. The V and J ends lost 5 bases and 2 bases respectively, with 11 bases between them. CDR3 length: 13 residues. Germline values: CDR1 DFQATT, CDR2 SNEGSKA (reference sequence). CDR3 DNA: TGCAGTGCTGAGGACCATAACACAGATACGCAGTATTTT. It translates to CSAEDHNTDTQYF.

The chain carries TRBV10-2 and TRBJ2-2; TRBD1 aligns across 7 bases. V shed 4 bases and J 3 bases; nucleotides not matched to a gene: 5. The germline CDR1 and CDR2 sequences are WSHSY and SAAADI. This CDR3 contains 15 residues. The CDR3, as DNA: TGCGCCAGCAGTGCACACAGGGGTTACACCGGGGAGCTGTTTTTT. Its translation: CASSAHRGYTGELFF.

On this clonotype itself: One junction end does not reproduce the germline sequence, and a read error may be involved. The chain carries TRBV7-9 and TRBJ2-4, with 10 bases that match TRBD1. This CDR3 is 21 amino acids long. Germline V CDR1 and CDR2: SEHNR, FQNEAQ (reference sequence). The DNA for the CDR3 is TGTGCCAGCAGCCTAACCGGGACAGGGGACGTCATTAACAAGGCCAAAAACCTTCAGTACTTC. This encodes CASSLTGTGDVINKAKNLQYF.

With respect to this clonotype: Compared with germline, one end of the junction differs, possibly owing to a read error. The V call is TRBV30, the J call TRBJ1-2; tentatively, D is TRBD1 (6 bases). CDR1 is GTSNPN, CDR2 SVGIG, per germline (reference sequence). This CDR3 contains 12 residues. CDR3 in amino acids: CAWSVGTRTPHF. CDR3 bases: TGTGCCTGGAGCGTCGGGACAAGAACCCCTCACTTC.

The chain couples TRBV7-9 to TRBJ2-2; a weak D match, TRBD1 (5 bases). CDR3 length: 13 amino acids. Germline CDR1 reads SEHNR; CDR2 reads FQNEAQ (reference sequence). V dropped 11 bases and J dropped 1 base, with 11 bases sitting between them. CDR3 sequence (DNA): TGTGCCCCGCAGCAGGGGAACACCGGGGAGCTGTTTTTT. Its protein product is CAPQQGNTGELFF.

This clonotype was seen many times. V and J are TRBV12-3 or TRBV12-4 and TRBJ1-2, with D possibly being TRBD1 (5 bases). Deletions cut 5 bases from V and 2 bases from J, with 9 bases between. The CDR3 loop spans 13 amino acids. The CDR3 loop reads CASSLGENYGYTF. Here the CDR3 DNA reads TGTGCCAGCAGTCTAGGGGAAAACTATGGCTACACCTTC.

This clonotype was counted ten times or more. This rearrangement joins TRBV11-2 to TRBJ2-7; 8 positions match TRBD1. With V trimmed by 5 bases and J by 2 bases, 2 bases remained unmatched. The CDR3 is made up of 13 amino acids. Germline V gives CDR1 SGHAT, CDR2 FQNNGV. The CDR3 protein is CASSTQGAYEQYF. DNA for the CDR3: TGTGCCAGCAGCACACAGGGGGCCTACGAGCAGTACTTC. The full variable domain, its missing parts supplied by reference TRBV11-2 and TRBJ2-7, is EAGVAQSPRYKIIEKRQSVAFWCNPISGHATLYWYQQILGQGPKLLIQFQNNGVVDDSQLPKDRFSAERLKGVDSTLKIQPAKLEDSAVYLCASSTQGAYEQYFGPGTRLTVT.

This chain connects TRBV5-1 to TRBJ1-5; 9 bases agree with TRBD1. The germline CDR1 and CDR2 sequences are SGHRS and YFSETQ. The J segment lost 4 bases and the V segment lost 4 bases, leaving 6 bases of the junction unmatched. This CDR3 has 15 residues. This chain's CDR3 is CASSPGQGWNQPQHF. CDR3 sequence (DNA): TGCGCCAGCAGCCCCGGACAGGGGTGGAATCAGCCCCAGCATTTT.

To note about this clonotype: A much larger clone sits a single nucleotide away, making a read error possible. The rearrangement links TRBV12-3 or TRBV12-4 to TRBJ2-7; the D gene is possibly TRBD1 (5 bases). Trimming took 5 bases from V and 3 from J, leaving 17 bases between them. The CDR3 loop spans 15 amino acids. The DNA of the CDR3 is TGTGCCAGCAGTCCACTGGTAGGACACGTCTACGAGCAGTACTTC. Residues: CASSPLVGHVYEQYF.

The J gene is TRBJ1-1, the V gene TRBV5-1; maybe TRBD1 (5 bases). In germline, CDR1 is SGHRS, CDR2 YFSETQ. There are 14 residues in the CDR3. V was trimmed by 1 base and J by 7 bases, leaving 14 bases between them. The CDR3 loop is CASSLRGSGNEAFF. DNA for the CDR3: TGCGCCAGCAGCTTGCGGGGGTCTGGTAATGAAGCTTTCTTT.

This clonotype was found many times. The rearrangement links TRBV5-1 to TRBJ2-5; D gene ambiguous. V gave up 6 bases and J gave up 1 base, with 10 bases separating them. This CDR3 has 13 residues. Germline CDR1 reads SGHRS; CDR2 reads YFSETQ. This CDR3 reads CASNDGTQETQYF. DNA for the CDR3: TGCGCCAGCAACGACGGAACCCAAGAGACCCAGTACTTC.

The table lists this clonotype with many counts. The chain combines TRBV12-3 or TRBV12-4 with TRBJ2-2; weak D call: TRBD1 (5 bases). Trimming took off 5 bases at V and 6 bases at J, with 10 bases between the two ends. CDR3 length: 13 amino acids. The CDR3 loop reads CASSGARAGELFF. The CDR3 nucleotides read TGTGCCAGCAGTGGGGCTCGGGCCGGGGAGCTGTTTTTT.

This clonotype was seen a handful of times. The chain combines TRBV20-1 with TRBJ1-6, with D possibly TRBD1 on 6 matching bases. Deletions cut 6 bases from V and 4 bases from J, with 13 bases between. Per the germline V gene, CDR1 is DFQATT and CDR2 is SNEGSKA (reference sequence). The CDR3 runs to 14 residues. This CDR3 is CSADYRDYNSPLHF. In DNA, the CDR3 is TGCAGTGCGGATTACAGGGATTATAATTCACCCCTCCACTTT.